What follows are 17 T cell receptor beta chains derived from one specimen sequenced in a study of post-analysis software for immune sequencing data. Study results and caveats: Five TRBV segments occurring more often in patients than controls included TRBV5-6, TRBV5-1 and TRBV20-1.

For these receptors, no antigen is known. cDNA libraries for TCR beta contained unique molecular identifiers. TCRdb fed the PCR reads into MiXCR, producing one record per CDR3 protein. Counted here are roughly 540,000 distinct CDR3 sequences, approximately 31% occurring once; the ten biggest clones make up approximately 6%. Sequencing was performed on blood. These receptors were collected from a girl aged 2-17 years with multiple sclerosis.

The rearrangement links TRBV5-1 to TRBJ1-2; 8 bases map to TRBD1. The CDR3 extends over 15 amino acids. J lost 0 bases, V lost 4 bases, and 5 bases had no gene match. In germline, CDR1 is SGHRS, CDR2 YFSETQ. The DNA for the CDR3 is TGCGCCAGCAGCGCTCAGGACAGGGCTAACTATGGCTACACCTTC. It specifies CASSAQDRANYGYTF.

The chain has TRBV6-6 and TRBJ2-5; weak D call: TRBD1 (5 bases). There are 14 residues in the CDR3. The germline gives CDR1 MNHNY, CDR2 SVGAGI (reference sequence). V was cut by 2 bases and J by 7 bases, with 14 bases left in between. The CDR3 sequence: CASSYPGRLGTQYF. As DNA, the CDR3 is TGTGCCAGCAGTTACCCAGGGCGACTGGGGACCCAGTACTTC.

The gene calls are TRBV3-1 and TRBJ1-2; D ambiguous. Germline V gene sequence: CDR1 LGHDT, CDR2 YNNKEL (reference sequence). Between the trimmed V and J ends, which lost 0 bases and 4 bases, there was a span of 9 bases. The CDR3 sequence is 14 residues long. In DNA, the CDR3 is TGTGCCAGCAGCCAAGATGTGCGGTTCTATGGCTACACCTTC. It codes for CASSQDVRFYGYTF.

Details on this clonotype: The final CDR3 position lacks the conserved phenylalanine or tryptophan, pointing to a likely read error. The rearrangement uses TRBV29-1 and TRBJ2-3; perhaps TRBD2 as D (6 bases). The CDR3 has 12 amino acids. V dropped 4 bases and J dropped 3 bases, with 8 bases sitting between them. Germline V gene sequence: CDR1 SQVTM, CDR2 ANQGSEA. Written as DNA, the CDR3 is TGCAGCGTTGGCGGGGTTACAGATACGCAGTATGTT. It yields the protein CSVGGVTDTQYV.

CDR3 region: CSAPVGGSQETQYF. The CDR3, as DNA: TGCAGTGCCCCGGTGGGGGGGAGCCAAGAGACCCAGTACTTC. This chain joins TRBV20-1 and TRBJ2-5; 7 nucleotides match TRBD2. There are 14 residues in the CDR3. V shed 6 bases, J shed 1 base, and the junction held 8 bases outside the gene matches. Germline loops: CDR1 DFQATT, CDR2 SNEGSKA (reference sequence).

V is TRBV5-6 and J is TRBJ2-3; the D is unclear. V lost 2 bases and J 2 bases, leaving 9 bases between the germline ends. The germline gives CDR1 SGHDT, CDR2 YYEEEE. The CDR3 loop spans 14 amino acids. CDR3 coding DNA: TGTGCCAGCAGCTTCGGCTTAAACACAGATACGCAGTATTTT. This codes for CASSFGLNTDTQYF.

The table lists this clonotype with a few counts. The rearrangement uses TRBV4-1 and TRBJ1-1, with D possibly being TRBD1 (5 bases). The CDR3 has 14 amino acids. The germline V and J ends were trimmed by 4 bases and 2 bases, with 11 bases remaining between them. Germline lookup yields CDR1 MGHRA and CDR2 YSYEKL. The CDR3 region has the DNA TGCGCCAGCAGCCTTGGACAATTCAACACTGAAGCTTTCTTT. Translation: CASSLGQFNTEAFF.

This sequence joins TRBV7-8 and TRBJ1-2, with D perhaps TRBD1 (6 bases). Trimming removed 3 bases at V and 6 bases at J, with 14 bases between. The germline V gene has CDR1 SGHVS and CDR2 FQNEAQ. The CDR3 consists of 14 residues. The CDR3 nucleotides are TGTGCCAGCAGCTTCCCGGGACATATCAATGGCTACACCTTC. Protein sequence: CASSFPGHINGYTF. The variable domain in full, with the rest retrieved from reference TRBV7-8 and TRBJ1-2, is GAGVSQSPRYKVAKRGQDVALRCDPISGHVSLFWYQQALGQGPEFLTYFQNEAQLDKSGLPSDRFFAERPEGSVSTLKIQRTQQEDSAVYLCASSFPGHINGYTFGSGTRLTVV.

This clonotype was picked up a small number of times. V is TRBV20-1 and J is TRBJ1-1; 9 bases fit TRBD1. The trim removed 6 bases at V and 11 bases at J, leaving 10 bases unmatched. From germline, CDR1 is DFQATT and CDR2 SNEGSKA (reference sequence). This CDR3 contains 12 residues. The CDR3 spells CSADGQGTLAFF. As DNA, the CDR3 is TGCAGTGCGGATGGACAGGGGACCTTGGCTTTCTTT.

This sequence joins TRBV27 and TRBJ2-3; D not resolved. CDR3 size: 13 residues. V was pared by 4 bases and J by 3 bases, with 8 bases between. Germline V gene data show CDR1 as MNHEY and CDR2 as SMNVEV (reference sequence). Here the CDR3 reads CASSYLMTDTQYF. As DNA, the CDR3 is TGTGCCAGCAGTTATCTGATGACAGATACGCAGTATTTT.

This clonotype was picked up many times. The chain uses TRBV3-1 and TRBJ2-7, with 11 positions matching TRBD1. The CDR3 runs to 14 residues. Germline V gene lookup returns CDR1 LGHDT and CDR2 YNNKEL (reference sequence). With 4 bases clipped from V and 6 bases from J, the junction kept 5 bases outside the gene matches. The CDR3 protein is CASSLGQGAGEQYF. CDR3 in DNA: TGTGCCAGCAGCCTCGGACAGGGGGCGGGCGAGCAGTACTTC.

CDR3 bases: TGCAGTGCTAGCGGGACCGTGCACACACCCCTCCACTTT. It codes for CSASGTVHTPLHF. The chain carries TRBV20-1 and TRBJ1-6, with D possibly being TRBD1 (5 bases). The CDR3 runs to 13 residues. V gave up 3 bases and J gave up 11 bases, with 14 bases separating them. CDR1 is DFQATT, CDR2 SNEGSKA, per germline (reference sequence).

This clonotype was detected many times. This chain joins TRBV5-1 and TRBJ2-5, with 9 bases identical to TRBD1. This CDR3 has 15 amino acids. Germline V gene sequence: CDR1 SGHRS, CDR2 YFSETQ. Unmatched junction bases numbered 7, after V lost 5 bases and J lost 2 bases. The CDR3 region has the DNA TGCGCCAGCAGTCGGGACAGGGTTGGTCAAGAGACCCAGTACTTC. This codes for CASSRDRVGQETQYF.

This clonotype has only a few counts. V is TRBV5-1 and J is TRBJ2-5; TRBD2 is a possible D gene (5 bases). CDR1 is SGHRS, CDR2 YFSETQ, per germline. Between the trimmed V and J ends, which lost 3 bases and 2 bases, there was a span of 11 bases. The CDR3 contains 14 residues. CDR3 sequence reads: CASSYGEPQETQYF. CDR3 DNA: TGCGCCAGCAGCTACGGGGAGCCTCAAGAGACCCAGTACTTC.

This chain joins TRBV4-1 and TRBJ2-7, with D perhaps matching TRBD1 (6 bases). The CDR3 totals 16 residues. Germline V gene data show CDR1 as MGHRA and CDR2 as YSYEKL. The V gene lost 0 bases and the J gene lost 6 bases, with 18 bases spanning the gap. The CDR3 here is CASSQEGDTFGCEQYF. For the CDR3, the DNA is TGCGCCAGCAGCCAAGAAGGGGACACCTTCGGCTGCGAGCAGTACTTC.

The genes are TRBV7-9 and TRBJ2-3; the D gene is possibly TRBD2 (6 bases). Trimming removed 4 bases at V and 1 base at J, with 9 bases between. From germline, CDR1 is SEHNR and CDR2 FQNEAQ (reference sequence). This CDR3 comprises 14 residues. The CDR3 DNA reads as TGTGCCAGCAGCTCCCAGCGGGGCACAGATACGCAGTATTTT. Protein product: CASSSQRGTDTQYF. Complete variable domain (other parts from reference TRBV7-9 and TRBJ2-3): DTGVSQNPRHKITKRGQNVTFRCDPISEHNRLYWYRQTLGQGPEFLTYFQNEAQLEKSRLLSDRFSAERPKGSFSTLEIQRTEQGDSAMYLCASSSQRGTDTQYFGPGTRLTVL.

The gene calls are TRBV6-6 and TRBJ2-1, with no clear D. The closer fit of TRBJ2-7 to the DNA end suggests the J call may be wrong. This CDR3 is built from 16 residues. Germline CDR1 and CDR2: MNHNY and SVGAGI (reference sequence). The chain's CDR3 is CASSRGALGSYNEQYF. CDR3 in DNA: TGTGCCAGCAGCCGAGGAGCACTCGGGTCCTACAATGAGCAGTACTTC.